The clone carrying this T cell receptor (beta chain) was counted once. PBMC sampling occurred before vaccination, two weeks after the third dose, and at progression. The data were taken from a study of glioma-infiltrating T cells after dendritic cell vaccination. The overall study: Dendritic cell vaccine was injected intradermally three times, biweekly.

The CDR3 is 15 residues long. The germline gives CDR1 SGHDN, CDR2 FVKESK. V lost 1 base and J lost 3; bases outside the gene matches: 5. The immunoSEQ assay amplified TCRB CDR3 from up to roughly 2 ug DNA. The PCR used 60 V beta and 13 J beta primers. TCRdb keeps only in-frame clones here, not all; method: immunoSEQ multiplex PCR. The data contain approximately 100,000 clones, about four fifths of them seen just once; the ten biggest clones take up roughly 12%. Material: blood, obtained before dendritic cell vaccination. The receptor's source is a human donor with glioblastoma. V is TRBV14 and J is TRBJ1-2; the match to TRBD1 covers 7 bases. As DNA, the CDR3 is TGTGCCAGCAGCCAAGCCCCAGGGGGGTACTATGGCTACACCTTC. It translates to CASSQAPGGYYGYTF.